Listed below are T cell receptor beta chains from one sample, sequenced in a study of identical twins. Each CDR3 protein gets one entry after TCRdb re-called the 5' RACE reads with MiXCR. The table includes approximately 890,000 distinct CDR3 sequences, 10% to 15% detected once. In addition, the sample was reused for a study of yellow fever vaccine responses in identical twins.

The sequencing sample was made of PBMCs. The source of these receptors is a woman under 30 in good health. The CDR3 runs from the conserved cysteine through the conserved F or W. The order of the fields is J gene, clone size, V gene, D gene, CDR3 DNA, CDR3 protein. The D gene is left open where the match is weak. Size is omitted from some rows. Given values are once, few, many or a class for expanded clones.

>TRBJ2-7|few|TRBV27|NA
TGTGCCAGCAGTTCCCTCGGAGGCGCCTACGAGCAGTACTTC
CASSSLGGAYEQYF
>TRBJ2-5|few|TRBV19|NA
TGTGCCAGTAGTATAGATAATAGCCCAGAGACCCAGTACTTC
CASSIDNSPETQYF
>TRBJ2-1|NA|TRBV7-9|NA
TGTGCCAGCAGCCCCCCGGACAGCTACAATGAGCAGTTCTTC
CASSPPDSYNEQFF
>TRBJ2-1|few|TRBV20-1|TRBD2
TGCAGTGCTATCCAGCGGGAGGGAGTCGGTGAGCAGTTCTTC
CSAIQREGVGEQFF
>TRBJ2-2|NA|TRBV14|NA
TGTGCCAGCAGCCCCCTGATCTCCGGGGAGCTGTTTTTT
CASSPLISGELFF
>TRBJ2-1|few|TRBV12-3/TRBV12-4|TRBD2
TGTGCCAGCAGTTCGCCCCTAGCGGGAGTCTACAATGAGCAGTTCTTC
CASSSPLAGVYNEQFF
>TRBJ2-1|many|TRBV3-1|NA
TGTGCCAGCAGCCAAATCTACAATGAGCAGTTCTTC
CASSQIYNEQFF
>TRBJ2-5|few|TRBV12-3/TRBV12-4|NA
TGTGCCAGCAGTTTTAGGGGGGGGCCTAGAGAGGAGACCCAGTACTTC
CASSFRGGPREETQYF
>TRBJ2-1|NA|TRBV3-1|TRBD2
TGTGCCAGCAGCCAAGATCGGGCGGGGGGGCCCGTCCCTCCGAACAATGAGCAGTTCTTC
CASSQDRAGGPVPPNNEQFF
>TRBJ2-7|NA|TRBV10-3|NA
TGTGCCATCAGTGACGGGACAAATAATGCCTACGAGCAGTACTTC
CAISDGTNNAYEQYF
>TRBJ2-3|NA|TRBV20-1|TRBD2
TGCAGTGCTAGCACCATCCTAGCGGGAGGACCTACAGATACGCAGTATTTT
CSASTILAGGPTDTQYF
>TRBJ1-5|NA|TRBV12-3/TRBV12-4|NA
TGTGCCAGCAGTACCCGGCCGGTTAGCAATCAGCCCCAGCATTTT
CASSTRPVSNQPQHF
>TRBJ1-5|NA|TRBV28|TRBD1
TGTGCCAGCAGTCGCAGACAGGGGGGTCAGCCCCAGCATTTT
CASSRRQGGQPQHF
>TRBJ1-5|NA|TRBV12-3/TRBV12-4|NA
TGTGCCAGCAGTTTAACTGGAAGTAGGGATCAGCCCCAGCATTTT
CASSLTGSRDQPQHF
>TRBJ2-5|NA|TRBV12-3/TRBV12-4|TRBD2
TGTGCCAGCAGTTTGGACAGGGGAAGGACTAGCGGGAGATTAGAGACCCAGTACTTC
CASSLDRGRTSGRLETQYF
>TRBJ1-3|NA|TRBV9|NA
TGTGCCAGCAGCGAATCCCCGTCGGGAAACACCATATATTTT
CASSESPSGNTIYF
>TRBJ2-5|few|TRBV15|NA
TGTGCCACCAGCAGAGATAGAGTTATTAGCGGCCAAGAGACCCAGTACTTC
CATSRDRVISGQETQYF
>TRBJ2-3|NA|TRBV7-2|NA
TGTGCCAGCGTATACAGATCTAGCACAGATACGCAGTATTTT
CASVYRSSTDTQYF
>TRBJ2-3|many|TRBV12-3/TRBV12-4|NA
TGTGCCTCAAACACGCGGCGGGATACGCAGTATTTT
CASNTRRDTQYF
>TRBJ2-7|NA|TRBV18|NA
TGTGCCAGCTCACCAATCGGAAGCAGGTTAAACGAGCAGTACTTC
CASSPIGSRLNEQYF
>TRBJ2-2|NA|TRBV12-3/TRBV12-4|NA
TGTGCCAGCAGTGGAAGTAGGGTAGTTCGTAGCACCGGGGAGCTGTTTTTT
CASSGSRVVRSTGELFF
>TRBJ2-6|NA|TRBV2|NA
TGTGCCTGCAGTGCCGAGGGGGGTCCAAGCTCTGGGGCCAACGTCCTGACTTTC
CACSAEGGPSSGANVLTF
>TRBJ2-1|few|TRBV7-6|TRBD2
TGTGCCAGCAGTCCCACTAGCGGGAGGACCAACAATGAGCAGTTCTTC
CASSPTSGRTNNEQFF
>TRBJ2-5|NA|TRBV15|TRBD1
TGTGCCACCAGCAGGGACAGGGAAGAGACCCAGTACTTC
CATSRDREETQYF
>TRBJ2-2|few|TRBV12-3/TRBV12-4|TRBD2
TGTGCCAGCAGTTTAAGGGCCGGGGGGGCTTCTGGGGAGCTGTTTTTT
CASSLRAGGASGELFF
>TRBJ2-7|few|TRBV14|TRBD2
TGTGCCAGCAGCCAAGGGACTAGCGGGAAAAAGTACTTC
CASSQGTSGKKYF